The present T cell receptor (beta chain) was sequenced within a study of T cell changes during pregnancy in multiple sclerosis. Germline V gene data show CDR1 as MGHRA and CDR2 as YSYEKL. The trim removed 4 bases at V and 5 bases at J, leaving 10 bases unmatched. CDR3 length: 16 amino acids. Using immunoSEQ multiplex PCR, the repertoire was profiled, and TCRdb retains in-frame clones only, with some absent. The sample lists about 64,000 clones, 90% to 97% occurring once. This clonotype originated in a female donor with multiple sclerosis, enrolled in a pregnancy study. The chain combines TRBV4-1 with TRBJ1-5; 8 positions match TRBD1. The sample in question was CD8+ T cells from peripheral blood mononuclear cells, obtained after pregnancy. CDR3 residues: CASSPQGADWDQPQHF. The CDR3 region has the DNA TGCGCCAGCAGCCCGCAGGGGGCGGATTGGGATCAGCCCCAGCATTTT.